A selection of T cell receptor beta chains follows, all from one sample in a study of vaccination effects on CD4 cells after COVID-19. Libraries were prepared by immunoSEQ multiplex PCR; TCRdb keeps only in-frame clonotypes and omits some of them. There are more than 40,000 clones in the sample; roughly 70% occur only once, and about 25% lies in the top ten. For these receptors, no antigen is known. This specimen consisted of CD4+ T cells from PBMCs cultured with HCoV-OC43 spike peptides, obtained before COVID-19 vaccination. These receptors were obtained from a human donor who received a COVID-19 vaccine. The CDR3 runs from the conserved cysteine through the conserved F or W. A D gene is named only where the DNA matches it firmly. Size tells how often a clone was seen (once, few, many) or the class of an expanded clone, and some rows leave it out.

j_call: TRBJ1-2
v_call: TRBV7-9
d_call: TRBD1
clone_size: -
cdr3_nt: TGTGCCAGCACGCCCGGGACAGGGGGTTTTGGCTACACCTTC
cdr3_aa: CASTPGTGGFGYTF

j_call: TRBJ1-6
v_call: TRBV7-2
d_call: TRBD1
clone_size: -
cdr3_nt: TGTGCCAGCAGCTTAGCCGGGACAGGAAATAATTCACCCCTCCACTTT
cdr3_aa: CASSLAGTGNNSPLHF

j_call: TRBJ2-3
v_call: TRBV30
d_call: TRBD2
clone_size: few
cdr3_nt: TGTGCCTGGACCGGGACTAGGAGCACAGATACGCAGTATTTT
cdr3_aa: CAWTGTRSTDTQYF

j_call: TRBJ1-1
v_call: TRBV5-8
d_call: -
clone_size: -
cdr3_nt: TGTGCCAGCAGCTTAATTCGGGGGACTGAAGCTTTCTTT
cdr3_aa: CASSLIRGTEAFF

j_call: TRBJ2-1
v_call: TRBV9
d_call: -
clone_size: -
cdr3_nt: TGTGCCAGCAGCGTAGTGCGGGCTTACAATGAGCAGTTCTTC
cdr3_aa: CASSVVRAYNEQFF

j_call: TRBJ1-1
v_call: TRBV7-2
d_call: -
clone_size: -
cdr3_nt: TGTGCCAGCAGCTTAGTCAGGGCCACTGAAGCTTTCTTT
cdr3_aa: CASSLVRATEAFF

j_call: TRBJ1-6
v_call: TRBV6-5
d_call: -
clone_size: -
cdr3_nt: TGTGCCAGCAGGTATCAAAGTGGAAATTCACCCCTCCACTTT
cdr3_aa: CASRYQSGNSPLHF

j_call: TRBJ2-3
v_call: TRBV14
d_call: -
clone_size: once
cdr3_nt: TGTGCCAGCAGTCCCTTTGGGGCGGGGGCCACAGATACGCAGTATTTT
cdr3_aa: CASSPFGAGATDTQYF

j_call: TRBJ1-1
v_call: TRBV29-1
d_call: -
clone_size: once
cdr3_nt: TGCAGCGTTGCCATGGGGGCACAGAGCACTGAAGCTTTCTTT
cdr3_aa: CSVAMGAQSTEAFF

j_call: TRBJ2-7
v_call: TRBV4-2
d_call: -
clone_size: -
cdr3_nt: TGTGCCAGCAGCCAAGGGGTGGGTCAAAGCTCCTACGAGCAGTACTTC
cdr3_aa: CASSQGVGQSSYEQYF

j_call: TRBJ1-2
v_call: TRBV21-1
d_call: -
clone_size: -
cdr3_nt: TGTGCCAGCAGCAAAAAACAGGCCTCGGGCTACACCTTC
cdr3_aa: CASSKKQASGYTF

j_call: TRBJ1-4
v_call: TRBV28
d_call: -
clone_size: -
cdr3_nt: TGTGCCAGCGGATCTGCTATAGGGGCAACTAATGAAAAACTGTTTTTT
cdr3_aa: CASGSAIGATNEKLFF

j_call: TRBJ2-5
v_call: TRBV5-1
d_call: TRBD2
clone_size: -
cdr3_nt: TGCGCCAGCAGCTTAGTAGCGGGAGGGCCCCAAGAGACCCAGTACTTC
cdr3_aa: CASSLVAGGPQETQYF